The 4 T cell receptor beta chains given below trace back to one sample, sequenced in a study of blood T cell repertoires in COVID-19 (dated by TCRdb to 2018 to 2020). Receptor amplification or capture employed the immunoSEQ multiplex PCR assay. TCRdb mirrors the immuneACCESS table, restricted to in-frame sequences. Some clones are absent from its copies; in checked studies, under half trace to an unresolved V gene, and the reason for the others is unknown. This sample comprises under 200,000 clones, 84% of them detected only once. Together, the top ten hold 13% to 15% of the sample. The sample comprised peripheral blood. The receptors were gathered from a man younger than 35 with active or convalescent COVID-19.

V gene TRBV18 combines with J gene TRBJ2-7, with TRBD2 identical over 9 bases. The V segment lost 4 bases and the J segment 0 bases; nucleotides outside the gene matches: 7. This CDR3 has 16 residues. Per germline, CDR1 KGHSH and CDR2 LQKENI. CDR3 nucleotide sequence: TGTGCCAGCTCACGCTATAGCGGGAGTGACTCCTACGAGCAGTACTTC. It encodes CASSRYSGSDSYEQYF.

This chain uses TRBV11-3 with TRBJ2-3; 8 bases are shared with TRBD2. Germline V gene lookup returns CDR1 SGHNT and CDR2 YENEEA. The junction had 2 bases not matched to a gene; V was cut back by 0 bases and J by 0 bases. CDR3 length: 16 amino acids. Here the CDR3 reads CASSLEPSGSTDTQYF. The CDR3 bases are TGTGCCAGCAGCTTAGAGCCTAGCGGGAGCACAGATACGCAGTATTTT.

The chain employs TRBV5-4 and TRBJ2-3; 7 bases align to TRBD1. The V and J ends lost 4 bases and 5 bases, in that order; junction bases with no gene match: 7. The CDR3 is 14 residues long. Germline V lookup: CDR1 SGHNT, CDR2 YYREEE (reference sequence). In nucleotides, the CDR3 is TGTGCCAGCAGCAAAGACAGGGCGATAGATACGCAGTATTTT. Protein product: CASSKDRAIDTQYF.

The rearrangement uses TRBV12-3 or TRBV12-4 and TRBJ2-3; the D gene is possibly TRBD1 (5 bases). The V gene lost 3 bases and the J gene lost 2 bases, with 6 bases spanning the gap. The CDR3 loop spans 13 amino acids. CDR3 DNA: TGTGCCAGCAGTTTCGGACACACAGATACGCAGTATTTT. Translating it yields CASSFGHTDTQYF.